These 9 T cell receptor beta chains were all obtained from the same sample, sequenced in a study of blood T cell repertoires in COVID-19. Measured with immunoSEQ multiplex PCR; TCRdb has only the in-frame clones, and not every one. The sample contains 60,000 or so clones, approximately 89% of which appear only once. The specimen was peripheral blood. The receptors were gathered from a man aged 55 to 70 with acute or convalescent COVID-19.

The chain has TRBV19 and TRBJ1-1, with D possibly matching TRBD1 (5 bases). V was shortened by 4 bases and J by 7 bases, with 10 bases between the two germline ends. Germline values: CDR1 LNHDA, CDR2 SQIVND (reference sequence). The CDR3 totals 12 residues. CDR3 region: CASSTRGGEAFF. The CDR3, as DNA: TGTGCCAGTAGTACTCGGGGGGGTGAAGCTTTCTTT. The full variable domain, in which reference TRBV19 and TRBJ1-1 provide the parts outside the CDR3, is DGGITQSPKYLFRKEGQNVTLSCEQNLNHDAMYWYRQDPGQGLRLIYYSQIVNDFQKGDIAEGYSVSREKKESFPLTVTSAQKNPTAFYLCASSTRGGEAFFGQGTRLTVV.

The J gene is TRBJ2-7, the V gene TRBV5-1; no firm D call. The CDR3 is 13 amino acids. The V and J ends lost 3 bases and 1 base respectively, with 8 bases between them. CDR1 is SGHRS, CDR2 YFSETQ, per germline. DNA of the CDR3: TGCGCCAGCAGCTGGAGTAATTCCTACGAGCAGTACTTC. Amino acid sequence: CASSWSNSYEQYF.

The chain recombines TRBV7-3 with TRBJ2-5; the D gene is possibly TRBD2 (5 bases). The CDR3 runs 13 residues. Germline V gene lookup returns CDR1 SGHTA and CDR2 FQGTGA. The ends were cut back, 2 bases at V and 4 bases at J, with 8 bases in the middle. As DNA, the CDR3 is TGTGCCAGCAGCTTAGACTATACAGAGACCCAGTACTTC. It translates to CASSLDYTETQYF.

V gene TRBV4-2 combines with J gene TRBJ1-2; unclear D gene. This CDR3 region has 14 residues. CDR1 LGHNA and CDR2 YNFKEQ come from the germline V gene. V was shortened by 0 bases and J by 2 bases, with 7 bases between the two germline ends. The CDR3 DNA reads TGTGCCAGCAGCCAAGATGTTGGCAACTATGGCTACACCTTC. Its translation is CASSQDVGNYGYTF.

The CDR3 DNA is TGTGCCTGGAGTGGGGACAGGGGGGACTATGGCTACACCTTC. It encodes CAWSGDRGDYGYTF. The rearrangement joins TRBV30 to TRBJ1-2; 11 nucleotides line up with TRBD1. The germline CDR1 and CDR2 sequences are GTSNPN and SVGIG (reference sequence). V gave up 1 base and J gave up 3 bases; unmatched junction bases: 1. This CDR3 comprises 14 residues.

V and J are TRBV7-2 and TRBJ1-2; no clear D gene. This CDR3 spans 15 amino acids. V was cut by 0 bases and J by 2 bases, with 10 bases left in between. Germline V gene sequence: CDR1 SGHTA, CDR2 FQGNSA. CDR3 coding DNA: TGTGCCAGCAGCTTAGCGCGTTACTTCAACTATGGCTACACCTTC. This encodes CASSLARYFNYGYTF.

CDR3 amino acids: CSASAGLSNQPQHF. The CDR3 coding sequence is TGCAGTGCTAGTGCGGGACTTAGCAATCAGCCCCAGCATTTT. The V and J genes are TRBV20-1 and TRBJ1-5; D is perhaps TRBD1 (5 bases). Per the germline V gene, CDR1 is DFQATT and CDR2 is SNEGSKA (reference sequence). The germline V and J ends were trimmed by 3 bases and 0 bases, with 9 bases remaining between them. This CDR3 spans 14 amino acids.

The chain carries TRBV7-2 and TRBJ2-1; 9 positions agree with TRBD2. CDR3 size: 15 residues. CDR1 and CDR2 from the germline V gene are SGHTA and FQGNSA. With V trimmed by 1 base and J by 6 bases, 4 bases remained unmatched. The chain's CDR3 is CASSLGLAGLNEQFF. CDR3 DNA: TGTGCCAGCAGCTTAGGGCTAGCGGGGCTCAATGAGCAGTTCTTC.

The chain has TRBV11-2 and TRBJ1-1; 8 bases are a match to TRBD1. The germline V gene encodes CDR1 SGHAT and CDR2 FQNNGV. The CDR3 runs 16 residues. After removal of 5 bases from V and 4 bases from J, the junction contained 12 bases not matched to a gene. The CDR3 bases are TGTGCCAGCAGCGTGGGGGGACCGACAGGGGCCACTGAAGCTTTCTTT. As protein: CASSVGGPTGATEAFF.